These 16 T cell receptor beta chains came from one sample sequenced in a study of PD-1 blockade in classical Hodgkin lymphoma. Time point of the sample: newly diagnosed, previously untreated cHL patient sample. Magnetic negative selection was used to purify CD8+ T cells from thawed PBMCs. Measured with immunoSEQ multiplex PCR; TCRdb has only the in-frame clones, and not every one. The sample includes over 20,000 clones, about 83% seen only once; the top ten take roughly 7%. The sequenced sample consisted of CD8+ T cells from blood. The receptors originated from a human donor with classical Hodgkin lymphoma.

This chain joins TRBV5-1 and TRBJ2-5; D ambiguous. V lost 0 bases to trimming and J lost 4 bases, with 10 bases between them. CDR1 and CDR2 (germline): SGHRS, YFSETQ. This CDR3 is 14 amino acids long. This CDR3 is CASSLVVKGETQYF. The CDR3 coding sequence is TGCGCCAGCAGCTTGGTGGTTAAAGGAGAGACCCAGTACTTC.

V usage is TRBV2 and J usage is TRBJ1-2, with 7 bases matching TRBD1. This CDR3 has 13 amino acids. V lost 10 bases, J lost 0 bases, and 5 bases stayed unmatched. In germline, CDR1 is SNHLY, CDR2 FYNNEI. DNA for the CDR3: TGTGCCACCGAGGGACAGTCTAACTATGGCTACACCTTC. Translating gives CATEGQSNYGYTF.

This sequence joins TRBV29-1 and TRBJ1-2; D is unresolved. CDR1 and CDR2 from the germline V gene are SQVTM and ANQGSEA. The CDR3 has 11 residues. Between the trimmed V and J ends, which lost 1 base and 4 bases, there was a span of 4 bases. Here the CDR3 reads CSVEGAYGYTF. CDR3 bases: TGCAGCGTTGAAGGGGCCTATGGCTACACCTTC.

The CDR3 nucleotides are TGTGCCAGCAGGACTAGGGTTTACGAGCAGTACTTC. Encoded protein: CASRTRVYEQYF. The rearrangement links TRBV6-1 to TRBJ2-7; a possible D gene is TRBD2 (6 bases). Between the trimmed V and J ends, which lost 6 bases and 4 bases, there was a span of 10 bases. This CDR3 region has 12 residues. Germline V CDR1 and CDR2: MNHNS, SASEGT.

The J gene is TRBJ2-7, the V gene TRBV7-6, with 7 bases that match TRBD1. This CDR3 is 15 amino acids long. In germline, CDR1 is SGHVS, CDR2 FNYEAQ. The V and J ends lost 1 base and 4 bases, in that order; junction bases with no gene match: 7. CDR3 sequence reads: CASSLEGTALYEQYF. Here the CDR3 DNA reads TGTGCCAGCAGCTTAGAGGGGACAGCGCTTTACGAGCAGTACTTC.

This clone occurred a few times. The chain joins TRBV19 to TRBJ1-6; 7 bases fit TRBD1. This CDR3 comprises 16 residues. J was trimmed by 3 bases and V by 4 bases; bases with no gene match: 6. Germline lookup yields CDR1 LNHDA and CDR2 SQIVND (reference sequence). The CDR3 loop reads CASSKLGQYYNSPLHF. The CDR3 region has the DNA TGTGCCAGTAGTAAATTGGGACAGTACTATAATTCACCCCTCCACTTT.

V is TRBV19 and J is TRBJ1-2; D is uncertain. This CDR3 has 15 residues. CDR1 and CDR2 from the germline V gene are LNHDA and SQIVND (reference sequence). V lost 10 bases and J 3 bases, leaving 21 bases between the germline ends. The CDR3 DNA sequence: TGTGCCACATCCCTAACCCTGGCAGGAGACTATGGCTACACCTTC. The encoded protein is CATSLTLAGDYGYTF.

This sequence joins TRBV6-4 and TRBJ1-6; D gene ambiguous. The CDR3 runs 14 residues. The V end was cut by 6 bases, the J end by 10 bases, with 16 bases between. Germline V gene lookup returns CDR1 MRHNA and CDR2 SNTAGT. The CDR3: CASRATLEGSPLHF. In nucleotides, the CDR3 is TGTGCCAGCAGAGCGACACTGGAGGGATCACCCCTCCACTTT.

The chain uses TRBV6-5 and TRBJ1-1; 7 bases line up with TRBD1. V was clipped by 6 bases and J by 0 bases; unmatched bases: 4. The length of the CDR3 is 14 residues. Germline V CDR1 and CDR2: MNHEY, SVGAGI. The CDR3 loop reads CASSHQGVNTEAFF. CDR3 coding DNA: TGTGCCAGCAGCCATCAGGGGGTGAACACTGAAGCTTTCTTT.

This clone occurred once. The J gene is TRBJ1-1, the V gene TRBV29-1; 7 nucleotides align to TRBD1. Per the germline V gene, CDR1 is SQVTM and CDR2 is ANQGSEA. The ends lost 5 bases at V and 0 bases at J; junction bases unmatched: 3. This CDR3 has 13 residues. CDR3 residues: CSVPTGMNTEAFF. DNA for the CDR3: TGCAGCGTTCCGACAGGGATGAACACTGAAGCTTTCTTT.

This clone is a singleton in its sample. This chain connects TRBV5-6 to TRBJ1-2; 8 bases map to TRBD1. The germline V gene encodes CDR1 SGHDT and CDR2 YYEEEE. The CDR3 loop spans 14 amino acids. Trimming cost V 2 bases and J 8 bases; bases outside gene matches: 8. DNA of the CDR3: TGTGCCAGCAGCTTCTTACAGGGGGTTGAAGGCTACACCTTC. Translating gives CASSFLQGVEGYTF.

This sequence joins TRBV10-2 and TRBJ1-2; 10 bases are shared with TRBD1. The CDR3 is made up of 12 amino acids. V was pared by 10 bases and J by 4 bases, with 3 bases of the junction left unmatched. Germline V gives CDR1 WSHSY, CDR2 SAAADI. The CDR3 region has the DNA TGCGCCACGGACAGGGGGTTCTATGGCTACACCTTC. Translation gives CATDRGFYGYTF.

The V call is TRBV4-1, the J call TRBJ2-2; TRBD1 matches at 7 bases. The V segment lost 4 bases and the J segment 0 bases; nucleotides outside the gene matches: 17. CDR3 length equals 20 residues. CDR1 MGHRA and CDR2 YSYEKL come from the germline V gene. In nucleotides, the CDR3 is TGCGCCAGCAGCCGGCCCCCGGGACAGACCCCCCGGGCGAACACCGGGGAGCTGTTTTTT. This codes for CASSRPPGQTPRANTGELFF.

The CDR3 reads CASRTLAASYNEQFF. The CDR3, as DNA: TGTGCCAGCAGAACCCTAGCGGCCTCCTACAATGAGCAGTTCTTC. The chain uses TRBV6-5 and TRBJ2-1, with TRBD2 identical over 7 bases. Germline V gene data show CDR1 as MNHEY and CDR2 as SVGAGI. This CDR3 is built from 15 residues. The J segment lost 0 bases and the V segment lost 6 bases, leaving 5 bases of the junction unmatched.

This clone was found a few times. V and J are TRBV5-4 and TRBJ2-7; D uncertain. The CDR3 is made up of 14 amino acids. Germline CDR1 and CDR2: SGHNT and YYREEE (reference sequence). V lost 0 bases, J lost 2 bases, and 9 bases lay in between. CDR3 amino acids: CASSLVGTPYEQYF. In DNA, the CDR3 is TGTGCCAGCAGCTTGGTTGGCACTCCCTACGAGCAGTACTTC.

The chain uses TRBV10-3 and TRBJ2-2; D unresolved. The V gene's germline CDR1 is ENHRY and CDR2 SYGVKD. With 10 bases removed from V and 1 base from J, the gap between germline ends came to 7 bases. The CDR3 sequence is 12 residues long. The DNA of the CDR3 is TGTGCCACCGCGGAGAACACCGGGGAGCTGTTTTTT. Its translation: CATAENTGELFF.